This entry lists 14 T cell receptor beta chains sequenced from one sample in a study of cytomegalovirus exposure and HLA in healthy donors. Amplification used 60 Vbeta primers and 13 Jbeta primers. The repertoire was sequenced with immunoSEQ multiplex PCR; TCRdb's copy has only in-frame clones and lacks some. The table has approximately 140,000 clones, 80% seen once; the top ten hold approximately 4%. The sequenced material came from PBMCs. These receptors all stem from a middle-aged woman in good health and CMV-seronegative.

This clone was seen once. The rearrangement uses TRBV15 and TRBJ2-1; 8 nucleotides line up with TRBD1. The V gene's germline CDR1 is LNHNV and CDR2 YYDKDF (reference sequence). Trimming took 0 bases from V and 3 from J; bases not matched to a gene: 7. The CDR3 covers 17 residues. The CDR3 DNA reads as TGTGCCACCAGCAGAGACGATTGGGACAGGCTCTACAATGAGCAGTTCTTC. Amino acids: CATSRDDWDRLYNEQFF.

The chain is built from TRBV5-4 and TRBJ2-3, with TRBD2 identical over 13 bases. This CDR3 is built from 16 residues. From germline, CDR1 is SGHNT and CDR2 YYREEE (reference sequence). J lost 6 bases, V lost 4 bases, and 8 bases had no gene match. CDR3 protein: CASSPTSGGARDTQYF. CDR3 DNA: TGTGCCAGCAGCCCAACTAGCGGGGGGGCCCGTGATACGCAGTATTTT.

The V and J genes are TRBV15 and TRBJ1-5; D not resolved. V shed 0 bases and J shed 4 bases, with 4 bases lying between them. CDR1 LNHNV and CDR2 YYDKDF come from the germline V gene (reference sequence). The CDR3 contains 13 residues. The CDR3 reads CATSRERNQPQHF. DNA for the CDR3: TGTGCCACCAGCAGAGAGCGAAATCAGCCCCAGCATTTT.

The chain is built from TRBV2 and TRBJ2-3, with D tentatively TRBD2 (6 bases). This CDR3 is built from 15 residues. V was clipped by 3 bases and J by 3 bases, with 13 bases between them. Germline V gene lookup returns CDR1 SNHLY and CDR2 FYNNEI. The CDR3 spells CASSDWGVGTDTQYF. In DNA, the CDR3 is TGTGCCAGCAGTGACTGGGGGGTTGGAACAGATACGCAGTATTTT.

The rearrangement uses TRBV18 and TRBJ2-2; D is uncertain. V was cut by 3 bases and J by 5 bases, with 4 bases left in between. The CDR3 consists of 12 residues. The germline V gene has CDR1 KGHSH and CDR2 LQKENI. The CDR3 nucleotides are TGTGCCAGCTCACCCAGGACCGGGGAGCTGTTTTTT. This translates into CASSPRTGELFF.

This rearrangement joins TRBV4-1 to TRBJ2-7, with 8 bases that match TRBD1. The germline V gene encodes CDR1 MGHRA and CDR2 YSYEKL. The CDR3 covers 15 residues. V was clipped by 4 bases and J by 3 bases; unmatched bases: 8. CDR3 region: CASSPLETGDYEQYF. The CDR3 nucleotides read TGCGCCAGCAGCCCTCTAGAGACAGGGGACTACGAGCAGTACTTC.

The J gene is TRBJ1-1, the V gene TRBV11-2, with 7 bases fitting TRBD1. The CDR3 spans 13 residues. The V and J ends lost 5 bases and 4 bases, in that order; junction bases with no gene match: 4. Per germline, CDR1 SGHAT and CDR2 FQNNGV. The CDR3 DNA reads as TGTGCCAGCAGCCGACAGGGAGGCACTGAAGCTTTCTTT. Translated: CASSRQGGTEAFF.

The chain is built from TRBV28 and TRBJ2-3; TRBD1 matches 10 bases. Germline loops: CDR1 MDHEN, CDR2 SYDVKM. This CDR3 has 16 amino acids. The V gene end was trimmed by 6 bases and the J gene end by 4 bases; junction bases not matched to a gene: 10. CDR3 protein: CASSRPGTGEPDTQYF. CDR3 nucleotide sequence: TGTGCCAGCAGCCGCCCCGGGACAGGGGAGCCAGATACGCAGTATTTT.

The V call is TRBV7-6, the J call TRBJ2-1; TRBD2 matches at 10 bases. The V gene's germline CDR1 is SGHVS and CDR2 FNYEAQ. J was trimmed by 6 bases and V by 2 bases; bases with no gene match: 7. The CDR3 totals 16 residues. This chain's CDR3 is CASSLWAGLASNEQFF. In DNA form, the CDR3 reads TGTGCCAGCAGCTTATGGGCGGGACTAGCGTCCAATGAGCAGTTCTTC. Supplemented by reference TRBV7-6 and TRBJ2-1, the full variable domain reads GAGVSQSPRYKVTKRGQDVALRCDPISGHVSLYWYRQALGQGPEFLTYFNYEAQQDKSGLPNDRFSAERPEGSISTLTIQRTEQRDSAMYRCASSLWAGLASNEQFFGPGTRLTVL.

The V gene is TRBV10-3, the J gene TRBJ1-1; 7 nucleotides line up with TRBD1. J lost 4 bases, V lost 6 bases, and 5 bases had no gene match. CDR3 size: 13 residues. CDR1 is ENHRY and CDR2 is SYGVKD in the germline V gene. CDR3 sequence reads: CAISPSGGTEAFF. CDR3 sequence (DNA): TGTGCCATCAGCCCTTCAGGGGGCACTGAAGCTTTCTTT.

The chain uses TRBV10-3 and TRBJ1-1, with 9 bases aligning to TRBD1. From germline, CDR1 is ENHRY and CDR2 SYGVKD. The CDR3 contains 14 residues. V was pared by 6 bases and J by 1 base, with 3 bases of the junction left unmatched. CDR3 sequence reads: CAIRGTGKNTEAFF. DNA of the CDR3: TGTGCCATCAGGGGGACAGGGAAGAACACTGAAGCTTTCTTT.

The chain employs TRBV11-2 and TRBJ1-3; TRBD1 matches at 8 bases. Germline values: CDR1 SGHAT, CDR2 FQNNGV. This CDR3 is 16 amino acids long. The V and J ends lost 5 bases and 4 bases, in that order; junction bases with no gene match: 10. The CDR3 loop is CASSPYPGQAGNTIYF. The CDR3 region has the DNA TGTGCCAGCAGCCCTTATCCGGGACAGGCAGGAAACACCATATATTTT.

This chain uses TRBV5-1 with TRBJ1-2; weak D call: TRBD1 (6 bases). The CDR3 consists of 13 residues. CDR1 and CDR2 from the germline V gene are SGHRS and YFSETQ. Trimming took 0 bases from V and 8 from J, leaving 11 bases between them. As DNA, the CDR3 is TGCGCCAGCAGCTTGGACAGGGTCGGAGGCTACACCTTC. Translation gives CASSLDRVGGYTF.

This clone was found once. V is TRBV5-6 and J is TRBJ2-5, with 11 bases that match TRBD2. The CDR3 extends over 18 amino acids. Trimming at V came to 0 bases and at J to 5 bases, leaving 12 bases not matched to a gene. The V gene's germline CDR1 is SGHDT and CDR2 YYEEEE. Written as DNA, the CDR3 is TGTGCCAGCAGCTTGGAAGGTTCACTAGCGGGAGACTCGGAGACCCAGTACTTC. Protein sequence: CASSLEGSLAGDSETQYF.